A selection of T cell receptor beta chains follows, all from one sample in a study of tumor T cells in aggressive B-cell lymphoma. Produced via immunoSEQ multiplex PCR; TCRdb's table is partial and in-frame only. The profile shows around 6,300 clones, approximately 91% of them singletons. Sequencing was carried out using tumor tissue. The origin of the receptors is an adult with diffuse large B cell lymphoma. Some clones in this sample may be carry-over from other donors' samples. Both conserved end residues are part of each CDR3.

j_call	v_call	cdr3_aa
TRBJ1-5	TRBV6-4	CASSDRRGQPQHF
TRBJ2-7	TRBV28	CASSSVAGVEYEQYF
TRBJ2-7	TRBV11-3	CASSGDRRQGREQYF
TRBJ1-1	TRBV30	CAWSVYTGNTEAFF
TRBJ1-1	TRBV29-1	CSVEEPAVEAFF
TRBJ2-2	TRBV9	CASSRNRAAGELFF
TRBJ2-3	TRBV6-1	CASSGVLAGSDTQYF
TRBJ1-5	TRBV27	CASSFSGENQPQHF
TRBJ1-3	TRBV18	CASSPVSGGLNTIYF
TRBJ2-1	TRBV2	CASSPSDGGRKQFF
TRBJ1-1	TRBV10-3	CAISDPGLTEAFF
TRBJ1-5	TRBV2	CASAPGLGNQPQHF
TRBJ2-6	TRBV5-1	CASSPNGGGAGANVLTF
TRBJ1-1	TRBV6-4	CASRPDEAFF
TRBJ1-2	TRBV27	CASSLSAVEGRIYYGYTF
TRBJ2-5	TRBV4-2	CASSQGSQGKAETQYF
TRBJ2-1	TRBV29-1	CSVTGGLASYNEQFF
TRBJ2-5	TRBV4-2	CASSQDGTGKETQYF
TRBJ2-3	TRBV4-3	CASSFGTSSTDTQYF
TRBJ2-7	TRBV5-4	CASSLTSGAYEQYF
TRBJ2-7	TRBV7-2	CASTTFYDSTEQYF
TRBJ2-5	TRBV28	CASSFSGGAETQYF
TRBJ1-4	TRBV7-9	CASSPTGTTNEKLFF
TRBJ1-4	TRBV4-3	CASSQGAGAMSTNEKLFF
TRBJ2-7	TRBV11-2	CASSLVGASYEQYF
TRBJ2-1	TRBV5-1	CASSFHGTGGSNEQFF
TRBJ2-5	TRBV7-9	CASSLILLETQYF
TRBJ1-3	TRBV5-1	CASKETGAGNTIYF
TRBJ2-7	TRBV2	CASSDRDRGLYEQYF
TRBJ1-6	TRBV7-6	CASSLTGGAGSPLHF
TRBJ2-1	TRBV6-5	CASRYRDRLHNEQFF
TRBJ2-3	TRBV27	CASSLTSGGAWADTQYF
TRBJ2-3	TRBV5-4	CASSTTITDTQYF
TRBJ1-2	TRBV7-2	CASSPGQGRGYTF
TRBJ1-2	TRBV18	CASSQQEKAGYGYTF
TRBJ2-7	TRBV4-1	CASSLRGTDEGVEQYF
TRBJ2-5	TRBV12-5	CASGLSPGETQYF
TRBJ1-2	TRBV28	CASSLFTGGVNGYTF
TRBJ2-1	TRBV9	CASSVGSGGGDEQFF
TRBJ2-7	TRBV7-2	CASSSSRERYYEQYF
TRBJ2-7	TRBV9	CASSVETRSYEQYF
TRBJ2-1	TRBV6-5	CASFPGTYNEQFF
TRBJ1-2	TRBV18	CASSPQGRTNYGYTF
TRBJ2-3	TRBV7-2	CASSLGLANTDTQYF
TRBJ2-3	TRBV14	CASSPRYGGEGTDTQYF
TRBJ2-3	TRBV5-4	CASSLAKGLVVDTQYF
TRBJ2-7	TRBV9	CASSVGGSASYEQYF
TRBJ2-6	TRBV5-1	CASSQGSGANVLTF
TRBJ1-1	TRBV27	CASSLQGRPAEAFF
TRBJ1-1	TRBV27	CASSFTTGVAFF
TRBJ1-2	TRBV28	CASSTGGNYGYTF
TRBJ2-1	TRBV7-3	CASSPLTYGLAGVDNEQFF
TRBJ2-2	TRBV18	CASSPLEKGDIGELFF
TRBJ1-6	TRBV4-1	CASSQAAQYNSPLHF
TRBJ2-5	TRBV28	CAGSWGGEETQYF
TRBJ1-1	TRBV6-5	CASTGNTEAFF
TRBJ2-7	TRBV4-3	CASSLSPGQGNEQYF